These 27 T cell receptor beta chains were sequenced from one sample in a study of T cell repertoires in cytomegalovirus infection. Each CDR3 protein is one row after TCRdb ran MiXCR on the reads. The sample holds nearly 550,000 distinct CDR3 sequences, approximately 15% seen once. Material for sequencing was CD8+ T cells from PBMCs. The receptors shown here come from a human donor in good health (CMV status not recorded). Some clones in this sample may be carry-over from other donors' samples.

The chain uses TRBV10-3 and TRBJ2-7; D could derive from TRBD1 or TRBD2 (5 bases each). The V gene lost 8 bases and the J gene lost 0 bases, with 14 bases spanning the gap. The CDR3 totals 14 residues. Germline CDR1 is ENHRY and CDR2 is SYGVKD. Written as DNA, the CDR3 is TGTGCCATCCGAGGGGATCTCGGCTCCTACGAGCAGTACTTC. Protein: CAIRGDLGSYEQYF.

This clonotype was counted ten times or more. CDR3 sequence (DNA): TGTGCCACCGCCCTAGCGGTTTCCTACAATGAGCAGTTCTTC. Residues: CATALAVSYNEQFF. This chain uses TRBV19 with TRBJ2-1; 7 bases align to TRBD2. V dropped 10 bases and J dropped 1; count of bases not matched to a gene: 7. The germline CDR1 and CDR2 sequences are LNHDA and SQIVND (reference sequence). The CDR3 extends over 14 amino acids.

Many counts were recorded for this clonotype. J is TRBJ1-3 and V is TRBV7-2, with D unresolved. The V end lost 7 bases, the J end lost 3 bases, and 13 bases lay between the germline ends. Germline CDR1 is SGHTA and CDR2 is FQGNSA. The CDR3 sequence is 14 residues long. CDR3: CASTPSGFGNTIYF. The CDR3, as DNA: TGTGCCAGCACCCCCTCTGGGTTTGGAAACACCATATATTTT.

This clonotype was recorded a few times. The chain employs TRBV28 and TRBJ2-5, with 13 bases aligning to TRBD2. The V segment lost 8 bases and the J segment 5 bases; nucleotides outside the gene matches: 14. Germline lookup yields CDR1 MDHEN and CDR2 SYDVKM. The CDR3 length is 17 residues. CDR3 coding DNA: TGTGCCAGCCTTGCCCTACTAGCGGGAGGGCCGAGTGAGACCCAGTACTTC. Its protein is CASLALLAGGPSETQYF. Full variable domain (remainder filled in from reference TRBV28 and TRBJ2-5): DVKVTQSSRYLVKRTGEKVFLECVQDMDHENMFWYRQDPGLGLRLIYFSYDVKMKEKGDIPEGYSVSREKKERFSLILESASTNQTSMYLCASLALLAGGPSETQYFGPGTRLLVL.

V and J are TRBV3-1 and TRBJ1-2; D unresolved. From germline, CDR1 is LGHDT and CDR2 YNNKEL (reference sequence). The CDR3 sequence is 13 residues long. V lost 4 bases and J lost 1, with 7 bases in between. The CDR3 protein is CASSPQNNYGYTF. The CDR3, as DNA: TGTGCCAGCAGCCCCCAAAATAACTATGGCTACACCTTC. Using reference TRBV3-1 and TRBJ1-2 for the parts outside the CDR3, the full variable domain is DTAVSQTPKYLVTQMGNDKSIKCEQNLGHDTMYWYKQDSKKFLKIMFSYNNKELIINETVPNRFSPKSPDKAHLNLHINSLELGDSAVYFCASSPQNNYGYTFGSGTRLTVV.

Concerning this clonotype: Being one base from a much bigger clone, this may be a read error. This chain joins TRBV11-2 and TRBJ1-1, with TRBD1 matching over 9 bases. The CDR3 is 14 residues long. In germline, CDR1 is SGHAT, CDR2 FQNNGV. V lost 2 bases to trimming and J lost 11 bases; unmatched junction nucleotides: 9. For the CDR3, the DNA is TGTGCCAGCAGCTTATCGTATTGCGGACAGGGGGCTTTCTTT. This translates into CASSLSYCGQGAFF.

This clonotype showed up many times. The chain recombines TRBV27 with TRBJ1-2; tentative D call: TRBD1 (5 bases). V dropped 6 bases and J dropped 4 bases, with 15 bases sitting between them. The germline gives CDR1 MNHEY, CDR2 SMNVEV (reference sequence). CDR3 length equals 14 residues. This CDR3 is CASSPRGGAYGYTF. CDR3 in DNA: TGTGCCAGCAGCCCTCGAGGTGGGGCCTATGGCTACACCTTC.

The table lists this clonotype with a few counts. The chain employs TRBV27 and TRBJ1-2, with D possibly being TRBD1 (5 bases). CDR3 length: 16 amino acids. The germline V and J ends were trimmed by 5 bases and 3 bases, with 19 bases remaining between them. The V gene's germline CDR1 is MNHEY and CDR2 SMNVEV (reference sequence). DNA for the CDR3: TGTGCCAGCAGTCAAAGGGGCGGCGGCGGATACTATGGCTACACCTTC. As protein: CASSQRGGGGYYGYTF.

This clonotype appeared many times. This chain connects TRBV12-3 or TRBV12-4 to TRBJ2-3; no reliable D call. Trimming left V 3 bases short and J 0 bases short, with 4 bases between. The length of the CDR3 is 13 residues. DNA for the CDR3: TGTGCCAGCAGTTTCGACAGCACAGATACGCAGTATTTT. This sequence encodes CASSFDSTDTQYF.

V gene TRBV7-8 combines with J gene TRBJ2-3, with 9 bases aligning to TRBD2. Germline trimming cut 3 bases from V and 0 bases from J; bases unmatched to any gene: 7. Germline V gene sequence: CDR1 SGHVS, CDR2 FQNEAQ. The CDR3 loop spans 17 amino acids. CDR3 nucleotide sequence: TGTGCCAGCAGCTTCGCTTGGACTAGCGTGAGCACAGATACGCAGTATTTT. Protein: CASSFAWTSVSTDTQYF.

This clonotype was seen a few times. The CDR3 here is CASSPGGRVAQYF. DNA for the CDR3: TGTGCCAGCAGCCCCGGCGGGAGAGTTGCCCAGTACTTC. The V call is TRBV7-9, the J call TRBJ2-5, with 7 bases identical to TRBD2. The J segment lost 9 bases and the V segment lost 5 bases, leaving 9 bases of the junction unmatched. Germline-derived CDR1 and CDR2 are SEHNR and FQNEAQ (reference sequence). The CDR3 consists of 13 residues.

This clonotype showed up many times. The J gene is TRBJ2-7, the V gene TRBV7-9; D unclear. The CDR3 runs 15 residues. Germline V gene lookup returns CDR1 SEHNR and CDR2 FQNEAQ (reference sequence). Trimming left V 3 bases short and J 1 base short, with 13 bases between. CDR3 loop: CASSFLQDGSYEQYF. As DNA, the CDR3 is TGTGCCAGCAGCTTCCTCCAGGACGGTTCCTACGAGCAGTACTTC.

The chain links TRBV20-1 to TRBJ2-7; D may correspond to TRBD1 or TRBD2 (5 bases each). This CDR3 is 13 amino acids long. V was shortened by 4 bases and J by 0 bases, with 10 bases between the two germline ends. The germline CDR1 and CDR2 sequences are DFQATT and SNEGSKA (reference sequence). This chain's CDR3 is CSATGHNSYEQYF. The CDR3 nucleotides read TGCAGTGCTACGGGGCATAACTCCTACGAGCAGTACTTC.

There are many counts of this clonotype. The chain uses TRBV7-9 and TRBJ2-1; TRBD1 might be the D (6 bases). Trimming took off 1 base at V and 6 bases at J, with 13 bases between the two ends. The CDR3 covers 15 residues. CDR1 and CDR2 (germline): SEHNR, FQNEAQ (reference sequence). This CDR3 is CASSLGGLLFNEQFF. In DNA, the CDR3 is TGTGCCAGCAGCTTAGGGGGGCTCCTTTTCAATGAGCAGTTCTTC.

This clonotype was detected only a few times. The genes are TRBV6-5 and TRBJ2-1; D possibly corresponds to TRBD2 (5 bases). V lost 5 bases, J lost 0 bases, and 11 bases lay in between. Germline CDR1 is MNHEY and CDR2 is SVGAGI. The length of the CDR3 is 15 residues. Here the CDR3 DNA reads TGTGCCAGCAGTGATCTGGGGAGCTCCTACAATGAGCAGTTCTTC. Residues: CASSDLGSSYNEQFF.

This clonotype came up many times. The chain couples TRBV6-5 to TRBJ2-1; TRBD1 or TRBD2 may be the D gene (6 bases each). The CDR3 length is 14 residues. V lost 0 bases, J lost 5 bases, and 8 bases lay in between. Germline-derived CDR1 and CDR2 are MNHEY and SVGAGI. CDR3 nucleotides: TGTGCCAGCAGTTACTCGGGGGGCCACAATGAGCAGTTCTTC. Residues: CASSYSGGHNEQFF.

At least ten counts were recorded for this clonotype. The genes are TRBV6-6 and TRBJ2-3; 7 positions agree with TRBD2. The CDR3 extends over 13 amino acids. V trimming: 6 bases; J trimming: 5 bases; junction bases outside the gene matches: 5. Germline values: CDR1 MNHNY, CDR2 SVGAGI (reference sequence). The CDR3: CASRGLEVDTQYF. The CDR3 nucleotides are TGTGCCAGCAGAGGACTAGAAGTAGATACGCAGTATTTT.

This clonotype was observed once. A much bigger clone sits one base away, suggesting this may be a read error. The chain links TRBV4-1 to TRBJ1-2; D is ambiguous. Germline V gene data show CDR1 as MGHRA and CDR2 as YSYEKL. Trimming took off 4 bases at V and 6 bases at J, with 12 bases between the two ends. The CDR3 sequence is 13 residues long. The CDR3 region is CASSREGVDGYTF. The CDR3, as DNA: TGCGCCAGCAGCCGAGAGGGCGTAGATGGCTACACCTTC.

This clonotype showed up many times. The chain carries TRBV6-1 and TRBJ2-1; 8 bases align to TRBD2. The V segment lost 7 bases and the J segment 6 bases; nucleotides outside the gene matches: 5. The CDR3 runs 13 residues. Germline lookup yields CDR1 MNHNS and CDR2 SASEGT. For the CDR3, the DNA is TGTGCCAGCACAGGACTAGCCGCCAATGAGCAGTTCTTC. It translates to CASTGLAANEQFF.

This clonotype occurred many times. The rearrangement links TRBV7-6 to TRBJ2-7; possible D gene TRBD1, 6 bases. Between the trimmed V and J ends, which lost 1 base and 3 bases, there was a span of 13 bases. This CDR3 has 15 amino acids. Germline V CDR1 and CDR2: SGHVS, FNYEAQ. In DNA form, the CDR3 reads TGTGCCAGCAGCTTAGGAACAGGGCTTGGCTACGAGCAGTACTTC. It encodes CASSLGTGLGYEQYF.

This clonotype has a handful of counts. The chain joins TRBV7-9 to TRBJ2-6; tentatively, D is TRBD2 (6 bases). The V end lost 0 bases, the J end lost 0 bases, and 15 bases lay between the germline ends. CDR1 is SEHNR and CDR2 is FQNEAQ in the germline V gene (reference sequence). This CDR3 comprises 19 residues. The CDR3 region is CASSLAGTLMGSGANVLTF. The CDR3 nucleotides read TGTGCCAGCAGCTTAGCTGGGACTTTGATGGGCTCTGGGGCCAACGTCCTGACTTTC.

This clonotype was detected many times. The chain links TRBV4-1 to TRBJ1-1; 8 nucleotides match TRBD1. J lost 5 bases, V lost 3 bases, and 5 bases had no gene match. Germline loops: CDR1 MGHRA, CDR2 YSYEKL. CDR3 length: 14 residues. For the CDR3, the DNA is TGCGCCAGCAGCCAGGACAGGGAAGGGACTGAAGCTTTCTTT. It translates to CASSQDREGTEAFF.

The sample holds many counts of this clonotype. The chain is built from TRBV7-2 and TRBJ2-3, with 7 bases matching TRBD2. The ends lost 3 bases at V and 2 bases at J; junction bases unmatched: 8. Germline V CDR1 and CDR2: SGHTA, FQGNSA. The CDR3 contains 16 residues. In DNA, the CDR3 is TGTGCCAGCAGCTTGGGGGGGTGGGTTCTCACAGATACGCAGTATTTT. Amino acids: CASSLGGWVLTDTQYF.

This clonotype was picked up many times. CDR3 in DNA: TGTGCCAGCAGCCCAGGACTAGCGCAATCCTACGAGCAGTACTTC. This sequence encodes CASSPGLAQSYEQYF. The V gene is TRBV7-2, the J gene TRBJ2-7; 9 nucleotides align to TRBD2. The germline V gene encodes CDR1 SGHTA and CDR2 FQGNSA. The CDR3 contains 15 residues. V gave up 5 bases and J gave up 1 base; unmatched junction bases: 6.

This clonotype showed up many times. This chain uses TRBV7-9 with TRBJ2-3, with TRBD2 matching 8 bases. The CDR3 runs to 15 residues. Germline V gene sequence: CDR1 SEHNR, CDR2 FQNEAQ (reference sequence). Germline trimming cut 3 bases from V and 5 bases from J; bases unmatched to any gene: 7. The CDR3 spells CASSFPGGAEDTQYF. The DNA for the CDR3 is TGTGCCAGCAGCTTCCCCGGGGGGGCGGAAGATACGCAGTATTTT.

Only one count was recorded for this clonotype. V gene TRBV27 combines with J gene TRBJ2-1, with TRBD2 identical over 8 bases. The J segment lost 9 bases and the V segment lost 4 bases, leaving 14 bases of the junction unmatched. CDR1 and CDR2 (germline): MNHEY, SMNVEV (reference sequence). This CDR3 spans 16 amino acids. The CDR3 sequence is CASSYSAGEAVIEQFF. The CDR3 DNA follows: TGTGCCAGCAGTTACTCAGCGGGAGAGGCCGTAATTGAGCAGTTCTTC.

To note about this clonotype: Possible read error: a much larger clone is one base away. V usage is TRBV7-3 and J usage is TRBJ2-2; 8 bases match TRBD2. Germline loops: CDR1 SGHTA, CDR2 FQGTGA. This CDR3 is built from 16 residues. The CDR3 is CASSSTGTRSTGVLFF. The CDR3 nucleotides read TGTGCCAGCAGCTCAACCGGGACTAGAAGCACCGGGGTGCTGTTTTTT.